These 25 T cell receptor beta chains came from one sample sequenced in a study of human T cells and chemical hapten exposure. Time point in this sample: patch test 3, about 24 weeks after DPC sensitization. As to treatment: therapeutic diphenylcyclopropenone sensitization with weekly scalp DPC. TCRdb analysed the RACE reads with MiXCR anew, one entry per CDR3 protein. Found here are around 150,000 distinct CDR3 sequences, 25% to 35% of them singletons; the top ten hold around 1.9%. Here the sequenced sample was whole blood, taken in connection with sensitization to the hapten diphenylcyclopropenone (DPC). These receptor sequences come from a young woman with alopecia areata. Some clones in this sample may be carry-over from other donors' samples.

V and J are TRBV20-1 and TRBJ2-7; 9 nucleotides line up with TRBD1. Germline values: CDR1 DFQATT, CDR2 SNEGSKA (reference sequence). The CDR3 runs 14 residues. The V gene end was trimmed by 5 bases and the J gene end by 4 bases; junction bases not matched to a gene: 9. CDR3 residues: CSARTGEMMYEQYF. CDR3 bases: TGCAGTGCTCGGACAGGGGAGATGATGTACGAGCAGTACTTC.

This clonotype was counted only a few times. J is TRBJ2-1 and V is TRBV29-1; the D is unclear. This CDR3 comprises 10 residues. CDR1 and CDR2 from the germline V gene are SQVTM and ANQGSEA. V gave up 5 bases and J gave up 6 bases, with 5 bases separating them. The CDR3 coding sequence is TGCAGCGTTCTTTTCAATGAGCAGTTCTTC. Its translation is CSVLFNEQFF.

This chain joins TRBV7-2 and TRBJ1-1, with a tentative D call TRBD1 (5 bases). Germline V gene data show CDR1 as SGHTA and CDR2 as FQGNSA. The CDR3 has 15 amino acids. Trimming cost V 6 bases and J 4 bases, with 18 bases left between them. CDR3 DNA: TGTGCCAGCAGGCAGGGTGGAGGGCTTGGCACTGAAGCTTTCTTT. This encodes CASRQGGGLGTEAFF.

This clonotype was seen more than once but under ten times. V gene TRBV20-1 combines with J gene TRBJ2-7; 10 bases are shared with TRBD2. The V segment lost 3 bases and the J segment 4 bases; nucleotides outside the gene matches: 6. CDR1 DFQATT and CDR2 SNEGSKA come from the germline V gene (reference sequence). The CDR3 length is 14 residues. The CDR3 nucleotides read TGCAGTGCTAGCGGGACTAGCGATGTATACGAGCAGTACTTC. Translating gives CSASGTSDVYEQYF.

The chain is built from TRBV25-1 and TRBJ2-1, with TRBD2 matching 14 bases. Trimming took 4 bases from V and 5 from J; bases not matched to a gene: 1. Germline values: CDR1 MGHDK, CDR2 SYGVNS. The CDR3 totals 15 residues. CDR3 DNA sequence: TGTGCCAGCAGTGGACTAGCGGGAGGGGACAATGAGCAGTTCTTC. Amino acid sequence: CASSGLAGGDNEQFF.

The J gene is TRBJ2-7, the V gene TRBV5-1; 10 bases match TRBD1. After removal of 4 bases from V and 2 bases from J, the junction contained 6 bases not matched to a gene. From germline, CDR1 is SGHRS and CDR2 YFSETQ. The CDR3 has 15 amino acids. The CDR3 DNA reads TGCGCCAGCAGCCAGCGACAGGGGGCCGCCTACGAGCAGTACTTC. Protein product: CASSQRQGAAYEQYF.

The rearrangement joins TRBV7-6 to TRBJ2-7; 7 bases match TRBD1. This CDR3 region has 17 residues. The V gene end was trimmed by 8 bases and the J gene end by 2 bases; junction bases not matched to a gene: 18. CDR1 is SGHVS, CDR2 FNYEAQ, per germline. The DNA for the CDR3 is TGTGCCAGCTCCCTCGGTACAGGGACAGAGGTGGCCTACGAGCAGTACTTC. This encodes CASSLGTGTEVAYEQYF.

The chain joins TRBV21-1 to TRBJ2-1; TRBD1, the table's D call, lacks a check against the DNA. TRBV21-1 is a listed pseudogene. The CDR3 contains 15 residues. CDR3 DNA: TGTGCCAGCACCAATTCAGGGGGCTCCTACAATGAGCAGTTCTTC. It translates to CASTNSGGSYNEQFF.

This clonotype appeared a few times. The CDR3 DNA is TGTGCCAGCTCACCACCGTCAGCACACACTGAAGCTTTCTTT. Protein product: CASSPPSAHTEAFF. J is TRBJ1-1 and V is TRBV18; D is ambiguous. This CDR3 is built from 14 residues. Germline CDR1 and CDR2: KGHSH and LQKENI. Trimming took off 0 bases at V and 3 bases at J, with 8 bases between the two ends.

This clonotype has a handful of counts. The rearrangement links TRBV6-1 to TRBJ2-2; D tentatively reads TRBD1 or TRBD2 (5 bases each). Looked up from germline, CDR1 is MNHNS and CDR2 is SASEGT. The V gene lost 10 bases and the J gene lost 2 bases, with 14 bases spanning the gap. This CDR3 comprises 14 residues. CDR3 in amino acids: CAIRGVVNTGELFF. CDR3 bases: TGTGCCATCAGAGGGGTGGTCAACACCGGGGAGCTGTTTTTT.

As DNA, the CDR3 is TGCAGTGCTAGGGACGTTGTGGAGCTGTTTTTT. Its translation: CSARDVVELFF. J is TRBJ2-2 and V is TRBV20-1, with D uncertain. Germline-derived CDR1 and CDR2 are DFQATT and SNEGSKA (reference sequence). The CDR3 is 11 residues long. With 3 bases removed from V and 10 bases from J, the gap between germline ends came to 9 bases.

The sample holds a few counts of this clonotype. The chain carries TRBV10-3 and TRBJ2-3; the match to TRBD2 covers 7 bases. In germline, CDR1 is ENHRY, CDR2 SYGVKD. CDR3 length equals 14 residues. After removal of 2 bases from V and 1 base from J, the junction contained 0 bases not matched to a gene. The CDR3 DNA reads TGTGCCATCAGTGAGGGGGGGGGCACAGATACGCAGTATTTT. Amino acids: CAISEGGGTDTQYF.

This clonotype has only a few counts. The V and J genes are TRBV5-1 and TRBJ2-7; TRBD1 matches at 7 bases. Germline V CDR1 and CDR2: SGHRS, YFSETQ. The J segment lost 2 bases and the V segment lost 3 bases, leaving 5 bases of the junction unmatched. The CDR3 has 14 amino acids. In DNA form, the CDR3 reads TGCGCCAGCAGCTACCGGGACAGAACCTACGAGCAGTACTTC. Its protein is CASSYRDRTYEQYF. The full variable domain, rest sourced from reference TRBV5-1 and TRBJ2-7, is KAGVTQTPRYLIKTRGQQVTLSCSPISGHRSVSWYQQTPGQGLQFLFEYFSETQRNKGNFPGRFSGRQFSNSRSEMNVSTLELGDSALYLCASSYRDRTYEQYFGPGTRLTVT.

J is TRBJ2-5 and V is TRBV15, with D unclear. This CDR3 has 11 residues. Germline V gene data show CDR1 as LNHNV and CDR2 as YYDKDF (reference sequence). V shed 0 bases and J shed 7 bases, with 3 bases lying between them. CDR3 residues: CATSREGTQYF. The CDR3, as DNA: TGTGCCACCAGCAGAGAGGGGACCCAGTACTTC.

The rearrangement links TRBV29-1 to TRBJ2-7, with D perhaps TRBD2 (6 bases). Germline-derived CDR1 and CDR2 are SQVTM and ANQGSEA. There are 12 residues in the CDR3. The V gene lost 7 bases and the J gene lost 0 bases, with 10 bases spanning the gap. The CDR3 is CSGGAGSYEQYF. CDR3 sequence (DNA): TGCAGCGGTGGAGCGGGCTCCTACGAGCAGTACTTC.

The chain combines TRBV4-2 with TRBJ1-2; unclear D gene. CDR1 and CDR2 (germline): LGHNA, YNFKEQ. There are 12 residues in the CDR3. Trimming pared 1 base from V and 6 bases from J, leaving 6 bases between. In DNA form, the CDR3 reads TGTGCCAGCAGCCAAGGGGCGGATGGCTACACCTTC. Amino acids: CASSQGADGYTF.

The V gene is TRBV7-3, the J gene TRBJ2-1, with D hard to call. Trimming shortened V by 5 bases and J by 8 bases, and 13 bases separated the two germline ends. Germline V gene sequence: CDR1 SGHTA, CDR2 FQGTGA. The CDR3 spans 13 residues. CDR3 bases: TGTGCCAGCAGCAAAATCTCCGACCATGAGCAGTTCTTC. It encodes CASSKISDHEQFF.

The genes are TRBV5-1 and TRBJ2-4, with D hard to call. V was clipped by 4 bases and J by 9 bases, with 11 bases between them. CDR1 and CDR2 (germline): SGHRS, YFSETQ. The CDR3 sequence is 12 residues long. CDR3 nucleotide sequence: TGCGCCAGCAGCCCGGGCCCTGGCATTCAGTACTTC. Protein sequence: CASSPGPGIQYF.

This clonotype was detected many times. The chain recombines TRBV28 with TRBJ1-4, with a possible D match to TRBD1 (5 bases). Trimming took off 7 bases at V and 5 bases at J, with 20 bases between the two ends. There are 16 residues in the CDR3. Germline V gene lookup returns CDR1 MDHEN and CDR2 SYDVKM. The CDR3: CASKGSDLQPNEKLFF. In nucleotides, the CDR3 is TGTGCCAGCAAGGGGTCAGATCTTCAACCGAATGAAAAACTGTTTTTT.

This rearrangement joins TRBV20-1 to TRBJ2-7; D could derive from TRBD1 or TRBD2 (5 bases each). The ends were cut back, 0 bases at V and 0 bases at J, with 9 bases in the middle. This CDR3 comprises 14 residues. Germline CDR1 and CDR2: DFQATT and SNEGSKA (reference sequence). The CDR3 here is CSARDWGSSYEQYF. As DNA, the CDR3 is TGCAGTGCTAGAGATTGGGGGAGCTCCTACGAGCAGTACTTC.

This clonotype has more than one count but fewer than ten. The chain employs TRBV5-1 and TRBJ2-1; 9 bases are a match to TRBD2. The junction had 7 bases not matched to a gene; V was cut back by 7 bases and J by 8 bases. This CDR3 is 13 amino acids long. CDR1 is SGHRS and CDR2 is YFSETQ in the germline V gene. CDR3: CASLSGSGDEQFF. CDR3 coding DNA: TGCGCCAGCCTTAGCGGGAGTGGGGATGAGCAGTTCTTC. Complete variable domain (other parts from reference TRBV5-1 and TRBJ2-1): KAGVTQTPRYLIKTRGQQVTLSCSPISGHRSVSWYQQTPGQGLQFLFEYFSETQRNKGNFPGRFSGRQFSNSRSEMNVSTLELGDSALYLCASLSGSGDEQFFGPGTRLTVL.

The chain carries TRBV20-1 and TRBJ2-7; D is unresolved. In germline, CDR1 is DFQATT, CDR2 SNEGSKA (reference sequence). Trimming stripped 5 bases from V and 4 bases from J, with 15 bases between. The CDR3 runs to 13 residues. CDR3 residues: CSAPSSDSYEQYF. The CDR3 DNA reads TGCAGTGCTCCCTCCTCAGATTCTTACGAGCAGTACTTC.

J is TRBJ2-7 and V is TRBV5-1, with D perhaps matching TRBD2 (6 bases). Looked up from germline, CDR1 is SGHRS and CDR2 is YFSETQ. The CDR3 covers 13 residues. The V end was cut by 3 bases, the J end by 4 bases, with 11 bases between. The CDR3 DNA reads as TGCGCCAGCAGCTACCCGGGGGAGTACGAGCAGTACTTC. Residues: CASSYPGEYEQYF.

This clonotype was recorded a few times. The chain's CDR3 is CSAIGQGGQRMDEKLFF. The CDR3 DNA sequence: TGCAGTGCTATCGGACAGGGGGGACAACGGATGGATGAAAAACTGTTTTTT. V is TRBV20-1 and J is TRBJ1-4; 10 bases line up with TRBD1. V was pared by 4 bases and J by 6 bases, with 14 bases of the junction left unmatched. The germline CDR1 and CDR2 sequences are DFQATT and SNEGSKA (reference sequence). CDR3 length equals 17 residues.

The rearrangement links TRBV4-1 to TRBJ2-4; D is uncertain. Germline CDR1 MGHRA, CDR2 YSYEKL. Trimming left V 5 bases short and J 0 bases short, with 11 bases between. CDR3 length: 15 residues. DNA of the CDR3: TGCGCCAGCAGCGAAAGGGTTCTAGCCAAAAACATTCAGTACTTC. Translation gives CASSERVLAKNIQYF.